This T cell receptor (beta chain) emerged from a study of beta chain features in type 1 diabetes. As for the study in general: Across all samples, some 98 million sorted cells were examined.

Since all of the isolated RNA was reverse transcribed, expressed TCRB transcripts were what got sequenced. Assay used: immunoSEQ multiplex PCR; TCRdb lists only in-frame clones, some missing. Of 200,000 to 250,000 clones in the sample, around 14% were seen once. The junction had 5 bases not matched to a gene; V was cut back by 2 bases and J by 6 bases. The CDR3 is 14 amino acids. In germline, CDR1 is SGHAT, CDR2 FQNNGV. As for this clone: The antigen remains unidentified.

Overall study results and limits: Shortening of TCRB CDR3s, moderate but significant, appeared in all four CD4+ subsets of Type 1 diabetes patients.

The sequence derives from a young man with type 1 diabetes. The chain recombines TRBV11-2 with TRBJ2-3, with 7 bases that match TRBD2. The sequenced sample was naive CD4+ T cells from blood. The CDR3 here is CASSLHLAADTQYF. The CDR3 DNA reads TGTGCCAGCAGCTTACACCTAGCGGCGGATACGCAGTATTTT.